What follows is one T cell receptor (beta chain) and its context. RNA extraction was followed by reverse transcription into cDNA, which acted as the sequencing template. The assay was immunoSEQ multiplex PCR, and TCRdb's table has in-frame clones only and misses some. The repertoire holds under 300,000 clones, with 60% as singletons. Specified treatment: oral pan-JAK inhibitor, 5-10 mg twice daily. This entry comes from a study of CD8+ T cells in alopecia areata. Whole-study context: The drug, oral tofacitinib, was given to treated patients at 5 to 10 mg twice daily.

Germline CDR1 is LGHNA and CDR2 is YNFKEQ. V gave up 0 bases and J gave up 6 bases, with 9 bases separating them. This CDR3 comprises 14 residues. The clonotype was recovered from a human donor with alopecia areata. The sample in question was CD4+ T cells sorted from blood, obtained around week 54, from a patient treated with tofacitinib. The chain uses TRBV4-2 and TRBJ1-5; D is perhaps TRBD1 (6 bases). This CDR3 reads CASSQEPQGQPQHF. DNA of the CDR3: TGTGCCAGCAGCCAAGAACCACAGGGTCAGCCCCAGCATTTT.